The 26 T cell receptor beta chains below come from one sample, sequenced in a study of shared clonotypes between healthy human individuals. Measured with immunoSEQ multiplex PCR; TCRdb has only the in-frame clones, and not every one. The sample carries about 2,200,000 clones, 90% to 95% recorded once. Only CD45RO-negative cells positively selected for CCR7 counted as naive CD8 cells, so terminally differentiated effector memory CD45RA+ cells were excluded. What was sequenced was naive CD8+ T cells from PBMCs. The receptors stem from a man aged 18 to 30 in good health. Some clones in this sample may be carry-over from other donors' samples.

The rearrangement joins TRBV6-1 to TRBJ2-7; D is unresolved. Germline V lookup: CDR1 MNHNS, CDR2 SASEGT. V gave up 8 bases and J gave up 2 bases, with 13 bases separating them. The CDR3 has 13 residues. The CDR3 sequence: CASGQETAYEQYF. The DNA for the CDR3 is TGTGCCAGCGGGCAGGAGACGGCCTACGAGCAGTACTTC.

The chain combines TRBV7-8 with TRBJ2-2; 8 bases map to TRBD1. The V segment lost 4 bases and the J segment 8 bases; nucleotides outside the gene matches: 12. Per the germline V gene, CDR1 is SGHVS and CDR2 is FQNEAQ. This CDR3 is built from 16 residues. CDR3 sequence reads: CASSSSQGATLGELFF. The DNA of the CDR3 is TGTGCCAGCAGCTCGTCTCAGGGGGCGACCCTTGGGGAGCTGTTTTTT.

This sequence joins TRBV14 and TRBJ2-1; tentative D call: TRBD2 (6 bases). The CDR3 has 13 residues. Germline-derived CDR1 and CDR2 are SGHDN and FVKESK. V shed 4 bases and J shed 7 bases, with 11 bases lying between them. CDR3 DNA sequence: TGTGCCAGCAGCCGCGTGCGGGAAAATGAGCAGTTCTTC. This codes for CASSRVRENEQFF. Full variable domain (missing parts from reference TRBV14 and TRBJ2-1): EAGVTQFPSHSVIEKGQTVTLRCDPISGHDNLYWYRRVMGKEIKFLLHFVKESKQDESGMPNNRFLAERTGGTYSTLKVQPAELEDSGVYFCASSRVRENEQFFGPGTRLTVL.

The CDR3 reads CASSLAPGTGVADTQYF. The CDR3 DNA reads TGCGCCAGCAGCTTGGCCCCGGGGACAGGGGTTGCAGATACGCAGTATTTT. This sequence joins TRBV5-1 and TRBJ2-3; the match to TRBD1 covers 10 bases. The CDR3 extends over 17 amino acids. The V gene end was trimmed by 0 bases and the J gene end by 4 bases; junction bases not matched to a gene: 8. The germline V gene encodes CDR1 SGHRS and CDR2 YFSETQ.

The chain employs TRBV2 and TRBJ2-2; 9 bases map to TRBD2. Germline CDR1 is SNHLY and CDR2 is FYNNEI. The CDR3 totals 16 residues. V lost 10 bases to trimming and J lost 6 bases; unmatched junction nucleotides: 15. This chain's CDR3 is CATTQREALVPGELFF. The CDR3 bases are TGTGCCACCACCCAGCGGGAGGCACTGGTACCCGGGGAGCTGTTTTTT.

V and J are TRBV6-5 and TRBJ1-1; 8 bases are shared with TRBD1. Trimming removed 2 bases from V and 4 bases from J; junction bases left unmatched: 9. This CDR3 is built from 16 residues. Germline V lookup: CDR1 MNHEY, CDR2 SVGAGI. In nucleotides, the CDR3 is TGTGCCAGCAGTTACGGCGTTCCAGGGGGCGGCACTGAAGCTTTCTTT. It is translated as CASSYGVPGGGTEAFF.

This chain uses TRBV29-1 with TRBJ2-5; TRBD2 might be the D (5 bases). The V gene's germline CDR1 is SQVTM and CDR2 ANQGSEA. The CDR3 totals 13 residues. CDR3: CSELGSMQETQYF. The DNA for the CDR3 is TGCAGTGAACTAGGGTCGATGCAAGAGACCCAGTACTTC.

V and J are TRBV28 and TRBJ2-4; the D is unclear. V lost 5 bases to trimming and J lost 6 bases, with 8 bases between them. From germline, CDR1 is MDHEN and CDR2 SYDVKM. This CDR3 comprises 12 residues. CDR3 bases: TGTGCCAGCAGTCCAAAGAGAAACATTCAGTACTTC. Translating it yields CASSPKRNIQYF.

To note about this clone: Other DNA sequences of this sample code for an identical CDR3. The chain recombines TRBV5-6 with TRBJ1-3; 7 bases match TRBD1. CDR3 length: 13 residues. The trim removed 3 bases at V and 4 bases at J, leaving 1 base unmatched. Germline CDR1 reads SGHDT; CDR2 reads YYEEEE. The CDR3 DNA reads TGTGCCAGCAGCTGGGACAGAGGAAACACCATATATTTT. This sequence encodes CASSWDRGNTIYF. The complete variable domain, with remaining parts taken from reference TRBV5-6 and TRBJ1-3, reads DAGVTQSPTHLIKTRGQQVTLRCSPKSGHDTVSWYQQALGQGPQFIFQYYEEEERQRGNFPDRFSGHQFPNYSSELNVNALLLGDSALYLCASSWDRGNTIYFGEGSWLTVV.

The rearrangement uses TRBV2 and TRBJ2-1, with D maybe TRBD2 (7 bases). Germline lookup yields CDR1 SNHLY and CDR2 FYNNEI. The CDR3 totals 18 residues. V shed 6 bases and J shed 1 base, with 22 bases lying between them. The CDR3 is CASRGGGGIRLSYNEQFF. In DNA, the CDR3 is TGTGCCAGCAGGGGAGGGGGAGGTATCCGACTATCCTACAATGAGCAGTTCTTC.

This chain joins TRBV13 and TRBJ1-1, with D unresolved. Germline V lookup: CDR1 PRHDT, CDR2 FYEKMQ (reference sequence). CDR3 length equals 15 residues. V dropped 5 bases and J dropped 0 bases, with 13 bases sitting between them. CDR3 amino acids: CASSGRETLNTEAFF. In DNA form, the CDR3 reads TGTGCCAGCAGCGGACGGGAGACCTTGAACACTGAAGCTTTCTTT.

Only one count was recorded for this clone. The V gene is TRBV7-9, the J gene TRBJ2-1; 7 positions match TRBD1. Unmatched junction bases numbered 6, after V lost 5 bases and J lost 14 bases. Germline CDR1 is SEHNR and CDR2 is FQNEAQ (reference sequence). There are 11 residues in the CDR3. As DNA, the CDR3 is TGTGCCAGCAGCCCGGACAGGATCGAGTTCTTC. Encoded protein: CASSPDRIEFF.

The V and J genes are TRBV19 and TRBJ1-5, with 7 nucleotides matching TRBD1. The CDR3 length is 18 residues. The J segment lost 2 bases and the V segment lost 5 bases, leaving 15 bases of the junction unmatched. Germline loops: CDR1 LNHDA, CDR2 SQIVND (reference sequence). CDR3 protein: CASSALDRPQGGNQPQHF. CDR3 nucleotides: TGTGCCAGTAGTGCCTTGGACAGGCCTCAAGGGGGCAATCAGCCCCAGCATTTT.

The chain recombines TRBV10-1 with TRBJ2-3, with D unclear. Trimming removed 5 bases at V and 6 bases at J, with 12 bases between. Germline CDR1 WNHNN, CDR2 SYGVQD (reference sequence). There are 13 residues in the CDR3. CDR3 region: CASSPFRSDTQYF. The DNA of the CDR3 is TGCGCCAGCAGTCCTTTCAGGTCGGATACGCAGTATTTT.

About this clone: Distinct nucleotide sequences in the sample also encode this CDR3. The chain joins TRBV27 to TRBJ2-6; 7 nucleotides align to TRBD1. Germline V gene sequence: CDR1 MNHEY, CDR2 SMNVEV (reference sequence). After removal of 5 bases from V and 1 base from J, the junction contained 2 bases not matched to a gene. CDR3 size: 15 residues. In DNA form, the CDR3 reads TGTGCCAGCAGTCTCAGGGGGTCTGGGGCCAACGTCCTGACTTTC. It encodes CASSLRGSGANVLTF.

This clone was observed once. The chain employs TRBV5-1 and TRBJ1-1, with no clear D. The CDR3 length is 15 residues. Trimming left V 1 base short and J 4 bases short, with 14 bases between. Germline CDR1 SGHRS, CDR2 YFSETQ. CDR3 sequence reads: CASSLWVQGSTEAFF. In nucleotides, the CDR3 is TGCGCCAGCAGCTTGTGGGTTCAAGGGAGCACTGAAGCTTTCTTT. Full variable domain (missing parts from reference TRBV5-1 and TRBJ1-1): KAGVTQTPRYLIKTRGQQVTLSCSPISGHRSVSWYQQTPGQGLQFLFEYFSETQRNKGNFPGRFSGRQFSNSRSEMNVSTLELGDSALYLCASSLWVQGSTEAFFGQGTRLTVV.

The J gene is TRBJ1-4, the V gene TRBV19; D gene unclear. The CDR3 is 15 amino acids. CDR1 is LNHDA and CDR2 is SQIVND in the germline V gene (reference sequence). V lost 3 bases and J lost 5, with 13 bases in between. CDR3 sequence (DNA): TGTGCCAGTAGTATTAGTCCAGCCCCCAATGAAAAACTGTTTTTT. Translated: CASSISPAPNEKLFF.

The chain recombines TRBV7-2 with TRBJ2-7; TRBD2 aligns across 7 bases. J was trimmed by 2 bases and V by 0 bases; bases with no gene match: 10. Germline CDR1 and CDR2: SGHTA and FQGNSA. The CDR3 contains 17 residues. The CDR3 DNA reads as TGTGCCAGCAGCTTAGCGTCCGGCGGGAGAGGAGCCTACGAGCAGTACTTC. Protein: CASSLASGGRGAYEQYF.

The chain combines TRBV10-3 with TRBJ1-1; possibly TRBD1 for D (5 bases). This CDR3 region has 13 residues. The germline gives CDR1 ENHRY, CDR2 SYGVKD. The germline V and J ends were trimmed by 7 bases and 4 bases, with 13 bases remaining between them. The CDR3 loop reads CAIIPMGGTEAFF. The CDR3 DNA reads TGTGCCATCATTCCAATGGGGGGCACTGAAGCTTTCTTT.

This chain links TRBV4-1 with TRBJ2-1, with a tentative D call TRBD2 (5 bases). V shed 0 bases and J shed 7 bases, with 16 bases lying between them. The CDR3 contains 16 residues. CDR1 is MGHRA and CDR2 is YSYEKL in the germline V gene. The CDR3 here is CASSQDQAGRGNEQFF. CDR3 nucleotides: TGCGCCAGCAGCCAAGATCAGGCTGGACGGGGAAATGAGCAGTTCTTC.

The rearrangement joins TRBV28 to TRBJ2-1; D is ambiguous. The CDR3 loop spans 14 amino acids. Germline assignment: CDR1 MDHEN and CDR2 SYDVKM. The V gene lost 4 bases and the J gene lost 3 bases, with 10 bases spanning the gap. CDR3 residues: CASSSISLYNEQFF. The CDR3, as DNA: TGTGCCAGCAGTTCCATCAGCCTCTACAATGAGCAGTTCTTC.

The CDR3 DNA reads as TGTGCCAGCAGCCCCGTGGGCGTGAACACTGAAGCTTTCTTT. Protein product: CASSPVGVNTEAFF. V usage is TRBV7-8 and J usage is TRBJ1-1; D is unclear. Trimming removed 5 bases from V and 0 bases from J, with 10 bases in between. The CDR3 has 14 residues. The germline CDR1 and CDR2 sequences are SGHVS and FQNEAQ.

The rearrangement uses TRBV7-6 and TRBJ2-5; D may be TRBD2 (6 bases). The CDR3 loop spans 13 amino acids. The germline gives CDR1 SGHVS, CDR2 FNYEAQ. The ends were cut back, 5 bases at V and 5 bases at J, with 12 bases in the middle. The CDR3 region has the DNA TGTGCCAGCAGCGGGGCGGGAATGGAGACCCAGTACTTC. Translation: CASSGAGMETQYF. The entire variable domain, with the rest obtained from reference TRBV7-6 and TRBJ2-5, is as follows: GAGVSQSPRYKVTKRGQDVALRCDPISGHVSLYWYRQALGQGPEFLTYFNYEAQQDKSGLPNDRFSAERPEGSISTLTIQRTEQRDSAMYRCASSGAGMETQYFGPGTRLLVL.

This clone was detected a few times. The rearrangement uses TRBV28 and TRBJ2-7; possibly TRBD2 for D (6 bases). Germline values: CDR1 MDHEN, CDR2 SYDVKM. With 4 bases removed from V and 5 bases from J, the gap between germline ends came to 9 bases. The CDR3 totals 12 residues. Here the CDR3 DNA reads TGTGCCAGCAGTTGGGGGAGGAACGAGCAGTACTTC. Its translation: CASSWGRNEQYF.

Notes on this clone: Other DNA sequences within the sample encode an identical CDR3. The chain combines TRBV7-9 with TRBJ1-1; TRBD1 matches at 9 bases. Germline V gene lookup returns CDR1 SEHNR and CDR2 FQNEAQ (reference sequence). V was pared by 3 bases and J by 2 bases, with 4 bases of the junction left unmatched. The length of the CDR3 is 15 residues. For the CDR3, the DNA is TGTGCCAGCAGCTTCCCGGGACAGGGAAACACTGAAGCTTTCTTT. Translating gives CASSFPGQGNTEAFF.

The genes are TRBV9 and TRBJ2-7; D unresolved. The germline V gene encodes CDR1 SGDLS and CDR2 YYNGEE. This CDR3 region has 14 residues. V was shortened by 3 bases and J by 3 bases, with 13 bases between the two germline ends. CDR3 sequence reads: CASSALDLDYEQYF. The CDR3, as DNA: TGTGCCAGCAGCGCTCTTGACCTTGACTACGAGCAGTACTTC. Full variable domain (rest looked up from reference TRBV9 and TRBJ2-7): DSGVTQTPKHLITATGQRVTLRCSPRSGDLSVYWYQQSLDQGLQFLIQYYNGEERAKGNILERFSAQQFPDLHSELNLSSLELGDSALYFCASSALDLDYEQYFGPGTRLTVT.